This T cell receptor (beta chain) was retrieved from a study of T-cell reconstitution after alpha-beta-depleted transplantation in children. Germline V gene sequence: CDR1 SGDLS, CDR2 YYNGEE. V lost 0 bases and J 3 bases, leaving 3 bases between the germline ends. The CDR3 has 13 residues. Unique molecular identifiers were incorporated when the TCRbeta library was constructed. TCRdb independently ran MiXCR on the PCR reads; one entry per CDR3 protein. The sample lists hundreds of thousands of distinct CDR3 sequences; roughly 33% were seen once. The sequences come from PBMCs from the stem cell graft donor, collected from the stem cell graft. The chain carries TRBV9 and TRBJ2-2; D is undetermined. The source is a human donor who donated a stem cell graft to a child with aplastic anemia. CDR3 sequence reads: CASSVVDTGELFF. CDR3 nucleotides: TGTGCCAGCAGCGTAGTCGACACCGGGGAGCTGTTTTTT.